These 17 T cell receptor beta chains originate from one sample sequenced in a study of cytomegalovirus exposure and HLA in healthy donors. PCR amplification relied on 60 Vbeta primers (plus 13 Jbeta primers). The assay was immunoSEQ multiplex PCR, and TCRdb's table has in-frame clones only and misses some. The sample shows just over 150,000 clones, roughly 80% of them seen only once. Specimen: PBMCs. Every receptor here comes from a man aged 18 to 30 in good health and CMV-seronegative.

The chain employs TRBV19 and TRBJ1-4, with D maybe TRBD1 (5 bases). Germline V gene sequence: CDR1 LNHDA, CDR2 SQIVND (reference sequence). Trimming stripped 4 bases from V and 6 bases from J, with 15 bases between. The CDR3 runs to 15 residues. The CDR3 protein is CASSTGRRDYEKLFF. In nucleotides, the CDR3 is TGTGCCAGTAGTACGGGACGCCGGGACTATGAAAAACTGTTTTTT.

CDR3 sequence reads: CASSLQAWDRRWMNTEAFF. CDR3 in DNA: TGCGCCAGCAGCTTGCAGGCGTGGGACAGGAGATGGATGAACACTGAAGCTTTCTTT. The genes are TRBV5-1 and TRBJ1-1; 8 bases match TRBD1. The germline V gene encodes CDR1 SGHRS and CDR2 YFSETQ. Trimming removed 1 base from V and 0 bases from J; junction bases left unmatched: 14. This CDR3 contains 19 residues.

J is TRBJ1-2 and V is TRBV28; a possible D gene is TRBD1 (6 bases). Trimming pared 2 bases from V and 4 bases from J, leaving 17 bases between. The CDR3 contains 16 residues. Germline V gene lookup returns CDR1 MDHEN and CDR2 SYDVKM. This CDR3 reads CASSLTRWGGGYGYTF. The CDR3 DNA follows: TGTGCCAGCAGTTTAACAAGGTGGGGGGGCGGCTATGGCTACACCTTC.

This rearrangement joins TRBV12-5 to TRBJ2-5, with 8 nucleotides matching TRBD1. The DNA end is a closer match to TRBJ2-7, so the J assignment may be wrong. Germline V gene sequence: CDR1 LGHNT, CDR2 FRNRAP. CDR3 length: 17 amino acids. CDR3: CASALSGMTGVGGEQYF. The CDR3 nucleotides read TGTGCTAGTGCCCTCTCTGGCATGACAGGGGTGGGAGGCGAGCAGTACTTC.

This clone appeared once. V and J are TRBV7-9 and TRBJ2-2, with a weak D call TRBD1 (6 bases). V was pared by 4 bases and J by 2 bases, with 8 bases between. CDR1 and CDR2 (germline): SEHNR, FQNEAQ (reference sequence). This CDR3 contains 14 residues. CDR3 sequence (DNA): TGTGCCAGCAGCTCCGGGACAAACACCGGGGAGCTGTTTTTT. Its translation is CASSSGTNTGELFF.

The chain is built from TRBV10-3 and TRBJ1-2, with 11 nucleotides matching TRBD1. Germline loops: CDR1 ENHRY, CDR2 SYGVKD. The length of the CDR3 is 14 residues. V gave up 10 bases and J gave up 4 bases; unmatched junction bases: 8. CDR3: CATHGDRGFYGYTF. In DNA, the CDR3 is TGTGCCACCCACGGGGACAGGGGGTTCTATGGCTACACCTTC.

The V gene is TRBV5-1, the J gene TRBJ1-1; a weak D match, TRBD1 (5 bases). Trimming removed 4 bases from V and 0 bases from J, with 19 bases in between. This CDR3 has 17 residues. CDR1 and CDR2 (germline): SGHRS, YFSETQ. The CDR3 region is CASSPPRGGRMNTEAFF. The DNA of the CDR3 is TGCGCCAGCAGCCCCCCTCGGGGGGGGAGGATGAACACTGAAGCTTTCTTT. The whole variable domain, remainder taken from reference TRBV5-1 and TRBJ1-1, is KAGVTQTPRYLIKTRGQQVTLSCSPISGHRSVSWYQQTPGQGLQFLFEYFSETQRNKGNFPGRFSGRQFSNSRSEMNVSTLELGDSALYLCASSPPRGGRMNTEAFFGQGTRLTVV.

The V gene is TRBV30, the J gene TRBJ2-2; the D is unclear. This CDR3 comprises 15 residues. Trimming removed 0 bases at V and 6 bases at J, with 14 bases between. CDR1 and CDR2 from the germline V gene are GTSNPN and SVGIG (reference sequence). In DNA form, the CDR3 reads TGTGCCTGGAGTGTAGTCCCCGGTGGGCCCGGGGAGCTGTTTTTT. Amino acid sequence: CAWSVVPGGPGELFF.

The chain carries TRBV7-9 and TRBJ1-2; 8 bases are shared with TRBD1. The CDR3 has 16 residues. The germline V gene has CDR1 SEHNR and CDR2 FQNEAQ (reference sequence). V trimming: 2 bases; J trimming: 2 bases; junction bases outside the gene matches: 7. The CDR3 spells CASSLMGQVSNYGYTF. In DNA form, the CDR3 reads TGTGCCAGCAGCTTAATGGGACAGGTCTCAAACTATGGCTACACCTTC. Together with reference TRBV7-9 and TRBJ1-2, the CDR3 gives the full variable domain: DTGVSQNPRHKITKRGQNVTFRCDPISEHNRLYWYRQTLGQGPEFLTYFQNEAQLEKSRLLSDRFSAERPKGSFSTLEIQRTEQGDSAMYLCASSLMGQVSNYGYTFGSGTRLTVV.

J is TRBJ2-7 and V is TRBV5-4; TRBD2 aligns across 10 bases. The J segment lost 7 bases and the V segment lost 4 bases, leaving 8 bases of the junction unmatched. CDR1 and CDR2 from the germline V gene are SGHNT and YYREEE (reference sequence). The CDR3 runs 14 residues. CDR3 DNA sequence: TGTGCCAGCAGCCAGCGGGAGGGCCGATCGGAGCAGTACTTC. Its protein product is CASSQREGRSEQYF.

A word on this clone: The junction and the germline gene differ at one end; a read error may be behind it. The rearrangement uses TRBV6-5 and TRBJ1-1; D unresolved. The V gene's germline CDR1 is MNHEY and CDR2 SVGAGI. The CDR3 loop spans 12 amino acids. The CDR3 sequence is CASSRMNIEAFF. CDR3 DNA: TGTGCCAGCTCCCGCATGAACATTGAAGCTTTCTTT.

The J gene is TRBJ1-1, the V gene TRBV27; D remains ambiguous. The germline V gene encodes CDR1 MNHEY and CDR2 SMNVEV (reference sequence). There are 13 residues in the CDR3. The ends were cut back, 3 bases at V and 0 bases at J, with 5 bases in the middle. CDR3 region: CASSFTVNTEAFF. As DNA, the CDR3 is TGTGCCAGCAGTTTCACGGTGAACACTGAAGCTTTCTTT.

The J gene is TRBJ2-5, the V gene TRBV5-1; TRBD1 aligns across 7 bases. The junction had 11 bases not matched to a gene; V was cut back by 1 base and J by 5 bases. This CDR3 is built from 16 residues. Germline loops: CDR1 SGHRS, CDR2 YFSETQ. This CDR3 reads CASSLRGRVRGETQYF. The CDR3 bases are TGCGCCAGCAGCTTGCGGGGTAGGGTCAGGGGGGAGACCCAGTACTTC.

This chain's CDR3 is CASSLMIAREHGELFF. The CDR3 coding sequence is TGTGCCAGCAGCTTAATGATAGCTCGGGAGCACGGGGAGCTGTTTTTT. V gene TRBV7-2 combines with J gene TRBJ2-2; D is perhaps TRBD2 (6 bases). Trimming removed 2 bases from V and 7 bases from J, with 17 bases in between. Germline values: CDR1 SGHTA, CDR2 FQGNSA. This CDR3 contains 16 residues.

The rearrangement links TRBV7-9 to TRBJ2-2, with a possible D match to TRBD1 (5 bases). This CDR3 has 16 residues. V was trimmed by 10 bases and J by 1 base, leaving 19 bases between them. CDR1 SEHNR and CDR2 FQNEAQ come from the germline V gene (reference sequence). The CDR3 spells CATPALVTVNTGELFF. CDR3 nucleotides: TGTGCCACCCCAGCTTTGGTGACAGTGAACACCGGGGAGCTGTTTTTT.

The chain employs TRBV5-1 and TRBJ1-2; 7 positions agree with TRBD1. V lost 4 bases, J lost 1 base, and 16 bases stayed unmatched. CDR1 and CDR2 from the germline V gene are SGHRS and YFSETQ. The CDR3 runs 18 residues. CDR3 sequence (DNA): TGCGCCAGCAGCACCTCCGGGACAGACACACTCCGTAACTATGGCTACACCTTC. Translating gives CASSTSGTDTLRNYGYTF.

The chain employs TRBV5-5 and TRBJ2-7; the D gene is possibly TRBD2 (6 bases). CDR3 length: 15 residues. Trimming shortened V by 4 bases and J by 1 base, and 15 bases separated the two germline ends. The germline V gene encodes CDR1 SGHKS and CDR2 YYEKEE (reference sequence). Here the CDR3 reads CASSRVEGVSYEQYF. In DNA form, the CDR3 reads TGTGCCAGCAGCCGTGTGGAGGGTGTATCCTACGAGCAGTACTTC.